What follows describes a single TCR beta chain. What it recognizes is unknown. A CD45RA+ naive subset and a CD45RA-negative memory subset were split from CD4+ cells. The entry originates in a study of shared clonotypes between healthy human individuals. At the level of the study: CD4 naive cells filled three plates per donor, CD4 memory three, CD8 naive two and CD8 memory one. The study's findings and limits: Shared clonotypes across all four donors exceeded non-shared ones in generation probability.

Data came from immunoSEQ multiplex PCR; TCRdb stores just in-frame clones and leaves some out. The profile shows a few hundred thousand clones, under 80% of them singletons. Per germline, CDR1 MGHDK and CDR2 SYGVNS. V gave up 3 bases and J gave up 6 bases; unmatched junction bases: 7. This CDR3 has 15 residues. The chain joins TRBV25-1 to TRBJ2-1, with 8 bases that match TRBD1. The TCR was taken from a man aged 25 to 40 in good health. Sequencing was done on a sample of memory CD4+ T cells sorted from blood. Subset indicated: CD45RA-negative fraction. The CDR3: CASSDRGQGFNEQFF. CDR3 nucleotide sequence: TGTGCCAGCAGTGATCGAGGACAGGGTTTCAATGAGCAGTTCTTC.